Shown below are 9 T cell receptor beta chains from a single sample sequenced in a study of cytomegalovirus exposure and HLA in healthy donors. This PCR relied on a set of 60 Vbeta primers and 13 Jbeta primers. Libraries were prepared by immunoSEQ multiplex PCR; TCRdb keeps only in-frame clonotypes and omits some of them. This table holds about 93,000 clones, 70% to 85% found once. The sequenced sample consisted of PBMCs. The receptors come from a man aged 50 to 59 in good health and CMV-seronegative.

This chain joins TRBV5-1 and TRBJ2-3; D gene ambiguous. Per germline, CDR1 SGHRS and CDR2 YFSETQ. CDR3 length: 14 amino acids. V was shortened by 0 bases and J by 2 bases, with 7 bases between the two germline ends. The CDR3 sequence is CASSLVALTDTQYF. In nucleotides, the CDR3 is TGCGCCAGCAGCTTGGTGGCCCTCACAGATACGCAGTATTTT.

The V gene is TRBV5-1, the J gene TRBJ1-5; D not certain. The CDR3 contains 15 residues. Trimming left V 2 bases short and J 3 bases short, with 12 bases between. Germline assignment: CDR1 SGHRS and CDR2 YFSETQ. CDR3 region: CASSLGGGSNQPQHF. DNA of the CDR3: TGCGCCAGCAGCTTAGGAGGAGGGTCCAATCAGCCCCAGCATTTT.

V usage is TRBV13 and J usage is TRBJ2-3; 10 nucleotides match TRBD1. V gave up 8 bases and J gave up 4 bases; unmatched junction bases: 3. Germline V gene data show CDR1 as PRHDT and CDR2 as FYEKMQ (reference sequence). This CDR3 comprises 13 residues. The chain's CDR3 is CASEDRGSDTQYF. DNA for the CDR3: TGTGCCAGCGAGGACAGGGGGTCAGATACGCAGTATTTT.

This clone was counted at least ten times. The chain couples TRBV19 to TRBJ1-1; D might be TRBD1 (6 bases). Germline V CDR1 and CDR2: LNHDA, SQIVND (reference sequence). The CDR3 has 14 residues. The V gene lost 3 bases and the J gene lost 4 bases, with 12 bases spanning the gap. CDR3 coding DNA: TGTGCCAGTAGTATCGGGGGGCAGGTCACTGAAGCTTTCTTT. Translating gives CASSIGGQVTEAFF.

The V gene is TRBV19, the J gene TRBJ2-5; D unclear. V was cut by 7 bases and J by 2 bases, with 11 bases left in between. Germline CDR1 is LNHDA and CDR2 is SQIVND (reference sequence). This CDR3 has 13 residues. CDR3 bases: TGTGCCAGTAAAGTAACAGATCAAGAGACCCAGTACTTC. Its protein is CASKVTDQETQYF.

V gene TRBV9 combines with J gene TRBJ2-3; D ambiguous. V lost 0 bases and J 1 base, leaving 3 bases between the germline ends. Looked up from germline, CDR1 is SGDLS and CDR2 is YYNGEE. The CDR3 has 13 residues. The CDR3 protein is CASSVARTDTQYF. DNA of the CDR3: TGTGCCAGCAGCGTAGCTCGCACAGATACGCAGTATTTT.

A few counts support this clone. The chain recombines TRBV29-1 with TRBJ2-7, with D possibly TRBD1 on 8 matching bases. With 5 bases removed from V and 5 bases from J, the gap between germline ends came to 25 bases. Germline V gene data show CDR1 as SQVTM and CDR2 as ANQGSEA. The CDR3 has 16 residues. CDR3 sequence (DNA): TGCAGCGTTCCCCGAGGGGAGGGACAGGAGGAGGACGAGCAGTACTTC. Its protein product is CSVPRGEGQEEDEQYF.

This clone is a singleton in its sample. The chain joins TRBV9 to TRBJ2-7; D perhaps matches TRBD2 (5 bases). Trimming removed 0 bases from V and 7 bases from J, with 14 bases in between. The CDR3 contains 14 residues. Per germline, CDR1 SGDLS and CDR2 YYNGEE. The CDR3 region is CASSVVERSGEQYF. Written as DNA, the CDR3 is TGTGCCAGCAGCGTAGTGGAGCGCTCGGGGGAGCAGTACTTC.

The V call is TRBV9, the J call TRBJ1-2; D gene ambiguous. V dropped 0 bases and J dropped 4 bases, with 10 bases sitting between them. This CDR3 is built from 14 residues. The germline V gene encodes CDR1 SGDLS and CDR2 YYNGEE. CDR3 DNA sequence: TGTGCCAGCAGCGTAGGGCACGGACTCTATGGCTACACCTTC. This codes for CASSVGHGLYGYTF.